Below are 5 T cell receptor beta chains sequenced from a single sample in a study of cytomegalovirus exposure and HLA in healthy donors. It was with 60 Vbeta and 13 Jbeta primers that the PCR ran. The repertoire was sequenced with immunoSEQ multiplex PCR; TCRdb's copy has only in-frame clones and lacks some. The profile shows some 180,000 clones, more than 65% of them singletons. Source material: PBMCs. These receptors originate from a female donor in good health and CMV-seronegative.

The gene calls are TRBV19 and TRBJ2-5; D is possibly TRBD1 (5 bases). The CDR3 is made up of 13 amino acids. Trimming shortened V by 6 bases and J by 4 bases, and 12 bases separated the two germline ends. Germline CDR1 is LNHDA and CDR2 is SQIVND (reference sequence). CDR3 sequence: CASRDIALETQYF. In DNA form, the CDR3 reads TGTGCCAGTAGGGACATTGCCCTAGAGACCCAGTACTTC.

The V and J genes are TRBV7-8 and TRBJ2-5; D is unresolved. Trimming pared 1 base from V and 1 base from J, leaving 10 bases between. CDR1 and CDR2 (germline): SGHVS, FQNEAQ. This CDR3 region has 15 residues. DNA of the CDR3: TGTGCCAGCAGCTTAGTAATCAGAATCCAAGAGACCCAGTACTTC. Translation: CASSLVIRIQETQYF.

This sequence joins TRBV4-2 and TRBJ2-5; D might be TRBD1 (7 bases). The V end lost 1 base, the J end lost 4 bases, and 16 bases lay between the germline ends. Germline V CDR1 and CDR2: LGHNA, YNFKEQ. The CDR3 is 16 amino acids. CDR3 DNA: TGTGCCAGCAGCCAAGGAGGAGGACAGGAGGGAGAGACCCAGTACTTC. Its protein is CASSQGGGQEGETQYF.

V gene TRBV7-3 combines with J gene TRBJ2-5; possible D gene TRBD1, 5 bases. This CDR3 has 16 amino acids. V was trimmed by 10 bases and J by 5 bases, leaving 26 bases between them. In germline, CDR1 is SGHTA, CDR2 FQGTGA. DNA for the CDR3: TGTGCCACCCAACAGAATAAGGGGAAATTTCAGGAGACCCAGTACTTC. Translated, it gives CATQQNKGKFQETQYF. The full variable domain, in which reference TRBV7-3 and TRBJ2-5 provide the parts outside the CDR3, is GAGVSQTPSNKVTEKGKYVELRCDPISGHTALYWYRQSLGQGPEFLIYFQGTGAADDSGLPNDRFFAVRPEGSVSTLKIQRTERGDSAVYLCATQQNKGKFQETQYFGPGTRLLVL.

The chain combines TRBV5-6 with TRBJ1-2; D might be TRBD1 (6 bases). The CDR3 spans 15 residues. Germline CDR1 is SGHDT and CDR2 is YYEEEE. V was cut by 0 bases and J by 5 bases, with 14 bases left in between. The CDR3 reads CASSLGVGQGYGYTF. CDR3 coding DNA: TGTGCCAGCAGCTTGGGAGTGGGCCAGGGGTATGGCTACACCTTC.